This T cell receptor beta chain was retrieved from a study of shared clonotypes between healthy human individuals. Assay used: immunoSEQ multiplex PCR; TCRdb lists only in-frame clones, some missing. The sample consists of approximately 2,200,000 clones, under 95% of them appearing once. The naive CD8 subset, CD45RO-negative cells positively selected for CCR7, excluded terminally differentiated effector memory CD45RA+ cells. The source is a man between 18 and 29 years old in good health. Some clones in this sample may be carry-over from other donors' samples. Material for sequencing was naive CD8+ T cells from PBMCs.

CDR3 nucleotides: TGTGCCAGCAGCCACGGACTAGATATCTACGAGCAGTACTTC. This translates into CASSHGLDIYEQYF. The chain links TRBV16 to TRBJ2-7; 7 bases align to TRBD2. Germline CDR1 and CDR2: KGHSY and FQNENV. The CDR3 consists of 14 residues. J was trimmed by 3 bases and V by 3 bases; bases with no gene match: 5.